These 21 T cell receptor beta chains were sequenced from one sample in a study of T cells in tuberculosis. This table comes from immunoSEQ multiplex PCR, and its TCRdb copy is limited to in-frame clones, with some not included. Of roughly 40,000 clones in the sample, around 95% are singletons; the top ten hold around 3.5%. Sequences were obtained from PBMCs. These receptors were collected from a donor under 30 with latent tuberculosis or without tuberculosis infection.

The rearrangement links TRBV19 to TRBJ2-5, with D possibly being TRBD1 (7 bases). This CDR3 region has 14 residues. CDR1 and CDR2 (germline): LNHDA, SQIVND (reference sequence). V was shortened by 5 bases and J by 2 bases, with 12 bases between the two germline ends. CDR3 amino acids: CASSVAGQQETQYF. The DNA for the CDR3 is TGTGCCAGTAGTGTCGCGGGACAGCAAGAGACCCAGTACTTC.

The CDR3 coding sequence is TGTGCCAGCAGAGACAGGGGGGGCACAGATACGCAGTATTTT. Translation: CASRDRGGTDTQYF. V usage is TRBV6-5 and J usage is TRBJ2-3; 9 nucleotides agree with TRBD1. The ends lost 6 bases at V and 1 base at J; junction bases unmatched: 2. CDR1 and CDR2 from the germline V gene are MNHEY and SVGAGI. This CDR3 has 14 amino acids.

The chain is built from TRBV6-4 and TRBJ2-2; tentatively, D is TRBD2 (6 bases). With 0 bases removed from V and 1 base from J, the gap between germline ends came to 9 bases. The germline CDR1 and CDR2 sequences are MRHNA and SNTAGT. This CDR3 region has 16 residues. The CDR3 here is CASSDSASVNTGELFF. In DNA, the CDR3 is TGTGCCAGCAGTGACTCGGCTAGCGTGAACACCGGGGAGCTGTTTTTT.

This clone was detected only once. The chain combines TRBV28 with TRBJ1-1, with D unresolved. V was pared by 3 bases and J by 7 bases, with 9 bases between. This CDR3 is built from 12 residues. Germline V CDR1 and CDR2: MDHEN, SYDVKM. For the CDR3, the DNA is TGTGCCAGCAGTTTTTTCGGTCTTGAAGCTTTCTTT. As protein: CASSFFGLEAFF.

The chain joins TRBV6-9 to TRBJ2-7; TRBD2 matches 8 bases. The germline CDR1 and CDR2 sequences are MNHGY and SVAAGI. This CDR3 has 15 residues. Trimming removed 7 bases from V and 7 bases from J; junction bases left unmatched: 15. The CDR3 spells CASNYLGPLAGEQYF. The CDR3 bases are TGTGCCAGCAACTACCTAGGTCCCTTAGCGGGGGAGCAGTACTTC.

CDR3 protein: CASSIKGQGAEGYTF. The CDR3 region has the DNA TGTGCCAGCAGCATAAAGGGACAGGGGGCGGAAGGCTACACCTTC. The rearrangement uses TRBV7-2 and TRBJ1-2, with TRBD1 matching 12 bases. Germline lookup yields CDR1 SGHTA and CDR2 FQGNSA. The CDR3 runs 15 residues. Trimming cost V 5 bases and J 8 bases; bases outside gene matches: 9.

This chain connects TRBV4-1 to TRBJ2-3; D is unresolved. Germline V gene sequence: CDR1 MGHRA, CDR2 YSYEKL. CDR3 length: 16 amino acids. Trimming pared 1 base from V and 0 bases from J, leaving 11 bases between. This CDR3 reads CASSQVRDTSTDTQYF. CDR3 in DNA: TGCGCCAGCAGCCAAGTTCGAGATACTAGCACAGATACGCAGTATTTT.

This rearrangement joins TRBV9 to TRBJ1-6; tentatively, D is TRBD1 (5 bases). The CDR3 covers 16 residues. Germline V CDR1 and CDR2: SGDLS, YYNGEE. The V gene lost 4 bases and the J gene lost 9 bases, with 20 bases spanning the gap. CDR3 nucleotides: TGTGCCAGCAGCCTGGGGGATACGGGGGGTGTTTCACCCCTCCACTTT. This translates into CASSLGDTGGVSPLHF. Full variable domain (missing parts from reference TRBV9 and TRBJ1-6): DSGVTQTPKHLITATGQRVTLRCSPRSGDLSVYWYQQSLDQGLQFLIQYYNGEERAKGNILERFSAQQFPDLHSELNLSSLELGDSALYFCASSLGDTGGVSPLHFGNGTRLTVT.

This chain uses TRBV10-1 with TRBJ2-1; a weak D match, TRBD1 (5 bases). The CDR3 contains 13 residues. Germline V gives CDR1 WNHNN, CDR2 SYGVQD (reference sequence). Trimming cost V 3 bases and J 6 bases, with 9 bases left between them. CDR3 sequence: CASSERTRNEQFF. The CDR3, as DNA: TGCGCCAGCAGTGAAAGGACACGCAATGAGCAGTTCTTC.

The chain employs TRBV29-1 and TRBJ2-2; possibly TRBD1 for D (7 bases). V lost 4 bases, J lost 4 bases, and 13 bases lay in between. Germline V gene data show CDR1 as SQVTM and CDR2 as ANQGSEA. The CDR3 contains 14 residues. CDR3 nucleotide sequence: TGCAGCGTTGGTACAGGGGAGGCCACCGGGGAGCTGTTTTTT. Translation: CSVGTGEATGELFF.

The chain links TRBV5-4 to TRBJ1-4; a possible D gene is TRBD1 (6 bases). CDR1 is SGHNT and CDR2 is YYREEE in the germline V gene (reference sequence). The V gene lost 4 bases and the J gene lost 5 bases, with 9 bases spanning the gap. The CDR3 covers 13 residues. The CDR3 reads CASSPQGNEKLFF. CDR3 coding DNA: TGTGCCAGCAGCCCCCAGGGGAATGAAAAACTGTTTTTT.

J is TRBJ1-1 and V is TRBV18; D may be TRBD1 (5 bases). Germline CDR1 and CDR2: KGHSH and LQKENI. V was pared by 2 bases and J by 1 base, with 8 bases between. There are 14 residues in the CDR3. This chain's CDR3 is CASSPETANTEAFF. As DNA, the CDR3 is TGTGCCAGCTCACCAGAGACAGCGAACACTGAAGCTTTCTTT.

V is TRBV5-4 and J is TRBJ2-3; 7 bases agree with TRBD2. The CDR3 spans 17 residues. With V trimmed by 0 bases and J by 0 bases, 7 bases remained unmatched. The germline V gene encodes CDR1 SGHNT and CDR2 YYREEE (reference sequence). The CDR3 reads CASSLGGGISSTDTQYF. The CDR3 DNA reads TGTGCCAGCAGCTTGGGGGGGGGTATCTCTAGCACAGATACGCAGTATTTT. Variable domain in full (rest from reference TRBV5-4 and TRBJ2-3): ETGVTQSPTHLIKTRGQQVTLRCSSQSGHNTVSWYQQALGQGPQFIFQYYREEENGRGNFPPRFSGLQFPNYSSELNVNALELDDSALYLCASSLGGGISSTDTQYFGPGTRLTVL.

The chain is built from TRBV30 and TRBJ1-5; D is ambiguous. Trimming removed 0 bases from V and 6 bases from J, with 12 bases in between. Germline lookup yields CDR1 GTSNPN and CDR2 SVGIG (reference sequence). The CDR3 consists of 14 residues. This chain's CDR3 is CAWSVGRGSQPQHF. Here the CDR3 DNA reads TGTGCCTGGAGTGTAGGGCGGGGAAGTCAGCCCCAGCATTTT.

The V gene is TRBV5-1, the J gene TRBJ2-7, with TRBD1 matching 8 bases. Germline V gene sequence: CDR1 SGHRS, CDR2 YFSETQ. This CDR3 spans 20 amino acids. V was clipped by 5 bases and J by 0 bases; unmatched bases: 22. The CDR3 sequence is CASSPPATGAQTARSYEQYF. As DNA, the CDR3 is TGCGCCAGCAGTCCCCCGGCGACAGGGGCCCAGACCGCCCGCTCCTACGAGCAGTACTTC.

CDR3 residues: CASRADHDAQETQYF. CDR3 DNA: TGTGCCAGCCGAGCGGACCACGACGCCCAAGAGACCCAGTACTTC. J is TRBJ2-5 and V is TRBV18; D perhaps matches TRBD2 (5 bases). V shed 8 bases and J shed 1 base, with 17 bases lying between them. Germline V gene data show CDR1 as KGHSH and CDR2 as LQKENI. The CDR3 covers 15 residues.

The V and J genes are TRBV19 and TRBJ2-1, with 14 bases that match TRBD2. Germline trimming cut 3 bases from V and 1 base from J; bases unmatched to any gene: 8. The CDR3 has 19 residues. Germline-derived CDR1 and CDR2 are LNHDA and SQIVND (reference sequence). The CDR3 DNA reads TGTGCCAGTAGTATCGACCCGGGACTAGCGGGGGATTCCTACAATGAGCAGTTCTTC. Its protein is CASSIDPGLAGDSYNEQFF.

The CDR3 protein is CASTLRSFVGYTF. The CDR3 coding sequence is TGTGCCAGCACCCTCCGGTCGTTCGTTGGCTACACCTTC. V gene TRBV5-6 combines with J gene TRBJ1-2; D unclear. The germline V gene has CDR1 SGHDT and CDR2 YYEEEE. The CDR3 consists of 13 residues. Between the trimmed V and J ends, which lost 6 bases and 7 bases, there was a span of 16 bases.

This clone was seen just once. V gene TRBV30 combines with J gene TRBJ1-5, with 7 bases matching TRBD1. This CDR3 spans 16 amino acids. Germline CDR1 reads GTSNPN; CDR2 reads SVGIG (reference sequence). V lost 3 bases and J lost 0; bases outside the gene matches: 8. CDR3 protein: CAWSSDRAYSNQPQHF. CDR3 in DNA: TGTGCCTGGAGCTCAGACAGGGCTTATAGCAATCAGCCCCAGCATTTT. The variable domain in full, with the rest retrieved from reference TRBV30 and TRBJ1-5, is SQTIHQWPATLVQPVGSPLSLECTVEGTSNPNLYWYRQAAGRGLQLLFYSVGIGQISSEVPQNLSASRPQDRQFILSSKKLLLSDSGFYLCAWSSDRAYSNQPQHFGDGTRLSIL.

J is TRBJ1-5 and V is TRBV18; D is unresolved. The CDR3 spans 16 residues. Trimming left V 5 bases short and J 2 bases short, with 16 bases between. The germline CDR1 and CDR2 sequences are KGHSH and LQKENI. CDR3 protein: CASSLFREVGNQPQHF. DNA for the CDR3: TGTGCCAGCTCATTATTCCGGGAGGTGGGCAATCAGCCCCAGCATTTT.

V and J are TRBV5-4 and TRBJ1-4; tentatively, D is TRBD1 (5 bases). V shed 3 bases and J shed 6 bases, with 9 bases lying between them. The germline V gene encodes CDR1 SGHNT and CDR2 YYREEE (reference sequence). There are 13 residues in the CDR3. The CDR3 bases are TGTGCCAGCAGCTCTGGGGCAGATGAAAAACTGTTTTTT. Amino acid sequence: CASSSGADEKLFF.